The 9 T cell receptor beta chains given below trace back to one sample, sequenced in a study of blood T cell repertoires in COVID-19. The table came from immunoSEQ multiplex PCR; TCRdb's copy has only in-frame clones and leaves some out. The repertoire holds 250,000 to 300,000 clones, under 90% seen once, with roughly 4% in the top ten. Sequences were obtained from peripheral blood. Every receptor here comes from a man aged 55 to 69 with acute or convalescent COVID-19.

The genes are TRBV19 and TRBJ2-2; TRBD1 matches 7 bases. CDR1 and CDR2 (germline): LNHDA, SQIVND (reference sequence). The CDR3 covers 11 residues. V shed 6 bases, J shed 8 bases, and the junction held 0 bases outside the gene matches. CDR3 region: CASRGQGELFF. CDR3 sequence (DNA): TGTGCCAGTAGGGGACAGGGGGAGCTGTTTTTT.

The J gene is TRBJ1-2, the V gene TRBV2; perhaps TRBD1 as D (6 bases). The V end was cut by 5 bases, the J end by 2 bases, with 15 bases between. CDR1 SNHLY and CDR2 FYNNEI come from the germline V gene. The CDR3 spans 15 residues. DNA of the CDR3: TGTGCCAGCAGTTCGGGCCAGACAGGAAACTATGGCTACACCTTC. This gives the protein CASSSGQTGNYGYTF.

The rearrangement links TRBV7-2 to TRBJ1-6; D perhaps matches TRBD1 (5 bases). Germline CDR1 and CDR2: SGHTA and FQGNSA. The CDR3 consists of 14 residues. Trimming left V 4 bases short and J 9 bases short, with 13 bases between. The CDR3 DNA follows: TGTGCCAGCAGCTCCTTTAAACAGGCTTCACCCCTCCACTTT. Protein: CASSSFKQASPLHF.

The chain uses TRBV5-1 and TRBJ2-2; D gene ambiguous. The CDR3 is made up of 11 amino acids. Trimming left V 3 bases short and J 10 bases short, with 7 bases between. CDR1 is SGHRS and CDR2 is YFSETQ in the germline V gene. CDR3 in amino acids: CASSWAAELFF. CDR3 DNA sequence: TGCGCCAGCAGCTGGGCCGCGGAGCTGTTTTTT.

The CDR3: CASSSSGSAGTGELFF. DNA for the CDR3: TGTGCCAGCAGCTCCAGCGGGAGTGCTGGCACCGGGGAGCTGTTTTTT. This chain connects TRBV7-6 to TRBJ2-2; 8 nucleotides match TRBD2. Germline loops: CDR1 SGHVS, CDR2 FNYEAQ. V lost 4 bases, J lost 4 bases, and 8 bases stayed unmatched. The length of the CDR3 is 16 residues.

The rearrangement uses TRBV19 and TRBJ1-4; D unclear. This CDR3 comprises 16 residues. Germline V lookup: CDR1 LNHDA, CDR2 SQIVND (reference sequence). Trimming shortened V by 3 bases and J by 0 bases, and 11 bases separated the two germline ends. The CDR3 protein is CASSMRGRTTNEKLFF. Written as DNA, the CDR3 is TGTGCCAGTAGTATGCGTGGGAGAACAACTAATGAAAAACTGTTTTTT.

V is TRBV19 and J is TRBJ1-5; D perhaps matches TRBD1 (5 bases). The CDR3 runs 15 residues. Trimming took 5 bases from V and 4 from J, leaving 15 bases between them. Germline loops: CDR1 LNHDA, CDR2 SQIVND (reference sequence). This CDR3 is CASSGVDSLNQPQHF. CDR3 sequence (DNA): TGTGCCAGTAGTGGGGTAGACAGCCTGAATCAGCCCCAGCATTTT.

The chain employs TRBV19 and TRBJ1-2; TRBD1 might be the D (6 bases). V shed 4 bases and J shed 4 bases, with 22 bases lying between them. CDR1 LNHDA and CDR2 SQIVND come from the germline V gene (reference sequence). This CDR3 contains 17 residues. As DNA, the CDR3 is TGTGCCAGTAGTACGACATCGTCCTGGACAGCCCTCTATGGCTACACCTTC. Protein product: CASSTTSSWTALYGYTF.

This chain links TRBV7-9 with TRBJ2-7, with TRBD1 matching over 7 bases. Germline trimming cut 4 bases from V and 3 bases from J; bases unmatched to any gene: 6. Per the germline V gene, CDR1 is SEHNR and CDR2 is FQNEAQ (reference sequence). The CDR3 is 14 amino acids. CDR3 in amino acids: CASSSGTAFYEQYF. The CDR3 DNA reads as TGTGCCAGCAGCTCCGGGACAGCGTTCTACGAGCAGTACTTC.